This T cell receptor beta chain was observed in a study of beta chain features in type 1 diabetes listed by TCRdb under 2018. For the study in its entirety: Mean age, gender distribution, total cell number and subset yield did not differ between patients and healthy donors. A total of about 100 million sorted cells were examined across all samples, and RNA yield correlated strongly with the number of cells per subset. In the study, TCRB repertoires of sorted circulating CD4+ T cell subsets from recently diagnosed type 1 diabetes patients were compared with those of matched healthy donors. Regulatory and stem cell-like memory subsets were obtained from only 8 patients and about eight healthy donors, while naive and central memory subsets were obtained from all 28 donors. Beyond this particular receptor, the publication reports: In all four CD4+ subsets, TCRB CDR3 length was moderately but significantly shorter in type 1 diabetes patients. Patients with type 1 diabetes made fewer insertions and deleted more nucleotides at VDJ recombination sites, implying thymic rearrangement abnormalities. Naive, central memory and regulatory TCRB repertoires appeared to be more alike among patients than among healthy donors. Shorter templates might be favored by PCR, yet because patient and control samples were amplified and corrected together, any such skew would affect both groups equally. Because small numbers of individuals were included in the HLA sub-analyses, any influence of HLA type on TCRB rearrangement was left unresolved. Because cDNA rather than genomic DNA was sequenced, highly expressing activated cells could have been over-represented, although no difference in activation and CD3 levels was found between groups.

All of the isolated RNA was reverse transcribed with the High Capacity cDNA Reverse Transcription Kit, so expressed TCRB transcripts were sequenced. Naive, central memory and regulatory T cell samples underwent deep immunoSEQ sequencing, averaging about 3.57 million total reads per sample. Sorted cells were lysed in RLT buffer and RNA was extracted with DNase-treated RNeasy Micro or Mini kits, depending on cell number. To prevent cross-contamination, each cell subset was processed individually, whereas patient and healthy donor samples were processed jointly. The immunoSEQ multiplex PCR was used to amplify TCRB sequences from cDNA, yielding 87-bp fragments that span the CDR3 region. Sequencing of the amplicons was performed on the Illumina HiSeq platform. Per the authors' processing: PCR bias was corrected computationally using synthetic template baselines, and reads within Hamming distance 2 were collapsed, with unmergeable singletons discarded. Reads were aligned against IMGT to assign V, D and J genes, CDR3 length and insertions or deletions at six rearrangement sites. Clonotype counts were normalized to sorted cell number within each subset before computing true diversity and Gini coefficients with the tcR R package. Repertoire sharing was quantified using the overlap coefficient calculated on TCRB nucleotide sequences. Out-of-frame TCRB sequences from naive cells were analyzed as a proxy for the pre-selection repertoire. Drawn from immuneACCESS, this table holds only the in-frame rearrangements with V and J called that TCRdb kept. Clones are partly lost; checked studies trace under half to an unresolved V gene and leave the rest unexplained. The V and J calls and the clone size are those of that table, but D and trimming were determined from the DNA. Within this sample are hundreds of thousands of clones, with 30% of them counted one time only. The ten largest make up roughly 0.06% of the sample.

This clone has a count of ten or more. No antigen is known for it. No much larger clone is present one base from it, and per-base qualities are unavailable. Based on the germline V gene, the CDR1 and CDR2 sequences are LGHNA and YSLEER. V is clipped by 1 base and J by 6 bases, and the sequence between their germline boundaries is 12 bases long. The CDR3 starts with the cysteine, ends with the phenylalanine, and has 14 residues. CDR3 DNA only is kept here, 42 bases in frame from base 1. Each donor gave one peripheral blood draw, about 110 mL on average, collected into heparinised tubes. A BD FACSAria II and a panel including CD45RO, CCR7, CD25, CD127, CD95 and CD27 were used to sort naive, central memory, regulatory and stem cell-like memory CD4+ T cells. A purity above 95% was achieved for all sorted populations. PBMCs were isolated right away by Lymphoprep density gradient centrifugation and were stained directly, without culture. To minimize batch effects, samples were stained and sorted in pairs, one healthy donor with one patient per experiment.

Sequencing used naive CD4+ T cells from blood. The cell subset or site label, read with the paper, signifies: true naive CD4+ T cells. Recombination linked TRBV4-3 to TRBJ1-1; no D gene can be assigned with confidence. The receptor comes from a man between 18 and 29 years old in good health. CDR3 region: CASSQVVWGSEAFF. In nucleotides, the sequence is TGCGCCAGCAGCCAAGTAGTTTGGGGTTCTGAAGCTTTCTTT.